The clone carrying this T cell receptor beta chain showed up just once. The data were taken from a study of T cell responses to AZD1222 COVID-19 vaccine. CDR1 and CDR2 from the germline V gene are ENHRY and SYGVKD. V was cut by 10 bases and J by 1 base, with 19 bases left in between. CDR3 size: 15 residues. Clones were read by immunoSEQ multiplex PCR, and TCRdb kept only the in-frame ones, dropping some. The sample lists 95,000 to 100,000 clones; over 75% were seen once. Material: peripheral blood, obtained on day 0 of AZD1222 vaccination. The gene calls are TRBV10-3 and TRBJ1-1, with D possibly being TRBD1 (5 bases). The sequence came from an adult in good health. The CDR3: CATSRPGRQNTEAFF. In nucleotides, the CDR3 is TGTGCCACTAGCCGCCCGGGACGGCAGAACACTGAAGCTTTCTTT.